This is a list of T cell receptor beta chains from one sample in a study of T cell responses to AZD1222 COVID-19 vaccine. Produced via immunoSEQ multiplex PCR; TCRdb's table is partial and in-frame only. Here the sample spans roughly 140,000 clones, about nine tenths being singletons. The sample in question was peripheral blood, obtained 28 days after the second AZD1222 dose. All receptors come from an adult who received the AZD1222 COVID-19 vaccine. The conserved cysteine and the conserved F or W are not part of the CDR3 here. Clone size appears in some rows only: once, few, many, or a class for an expanded clone.

j_call clone_size v_call cdr3_aa
TRBJ2-7 . TRBV6-5 ASSYGSPTYGEQY
TRBJ2-6 . TRBV19 ASSTEVIGSGANVLT
TRBJ1-1 . TRBV7-9 ASSLAGQGYTEAF
TRBJ1-1 . TRBV6-5 ASSPQTGHSTEAF
TRBJ2-2 . TRBV11-2 ASSSIPGGVNTGELF
TRBJ1-2 . TRBV6-5 ASSYDSKNYGYT
TRBJ1-5 . TRBV6-1 ASSEFSGLGQPQH
TRBJ1-1 . TRBV2 ASTPRENAEAF
TRBJ2-2 . TRBV7-9 ASSPPWRERGTGELF
TRBJ1-1 . TRBV5-1 ASSLRQGGEAF
TRBJ2-2 . TRBV29-1 SVEERNTNTGELF
TRBJ1-2 . TRBV25-1 ASSDPGRLYGYT
TRBJ1-4 . TRBV28 ASRPSRGEKLF
TRBJ1-1 . TRBV18 ASSPMGHQFPLRMNTEAF
TRBJ2-3 . TRBV21-1 ASAGDQGRPHWRSTDTQY
TRBJ2-1 . TRBV7-9 ASSPLSGRGRQGEQF
TRBJ1-1 . TRBV6-6 ASRVTGEGTEAF
TRBJ2-1 . TRBV29-1 SVGYRVGGNEQF
TRBJ2-1 . TRBV10-3 ASLNTPGEQF
TRBJ2-1 . TRBV19 ASSSQQHEQF
TRBJ1-6 . TRBV7-8 ASSLLQDSPLH
TRBJ1-1 . TRBV19 ASSIEGTGNTEAF
TRBJ2-7 . TRBV6-1 ASSEADLAYEQY
TRBJ2-1 . TRBV4-1 ASSPTDNEQF
TRBJ2-3 . TRBV7-2 ASTPQGRGDTQY
TRBJ2-1 . TRBV5-6 ASSLGRAEQF
TRBJ1-1 . TRBV2 ARGTENTEAF
TRBJ1-3 once TRBV24-1 ATSDPFGSGNTIY
TRBJ1-2 . TRBV25-1 ASSRQGINYGYT
TRBJ2-7 few TRBV24-1 ATLGGPFQYEQY
TRBJ2-2 . TRBV11-3 ASSRGDSNTGELF
TRBJ1-1 once TRBV7-9 ASSLHFPEAF
TRBJ1-2 . TRBV7-9 ASIQGAGGYT
TRBJ2-7 . TRBV2 ASSGGQAFSYEQY
TRBJ2-7 . TRBV7-8 ASSEQGVAYEQY
TRBJ2-7 . TRBV7-2 ASSPSGQGHSYEQY
TRBJ2-7 . TRBV5-6 ASSFQGAASYEQY
TRBJ1-2 . TRBV12-3/TRBV12-4 ASSSDRDYGYT
TRBJ1-3 . TRBV30 AWSWGGGNTIY